The T cell receptor beta chain described here comes from a study of PD-L1 blockade in urothelial cancer. As for the study in general: Patients initiated atezolizumab around 2014 at 1,200 mg intravenously every 3 weeks. Most of the 29 patients were men whose urothelial cancer was bladder-origin.

Time point defined: pretreatment peripheral blood. CDR3 size: 15 residues. From germline, CDR1 is MNHEY and CDR2 SVGAGI. The J segment lost 4 bases and the V segment lost 7 bases, leaving 8 bases of the junction unmatched. The investigators introduced synthetic TCR analog templates into each PCR as spikes. TCRdb's copy holds only in-frame clones and misses some; the assay was immunoSEQ multiplex PCR. The sample lists tens of thousands of clones; around 88% were seen once. The chain uses TRBV6-5 and TRBJ2-3, with 10 bases that match TRBD1. The receptor was derived from a woman aged 60-75 years with urothelial cancer. The source was PBMCs, collected around atezolizumab (anti-PD-L1) treatment. CDR3 loop: CASTSTGTGADTQYF. The CDR3 bases are TGTGCCAGCACCTCAACCGGGACAGGGGCAGATACGCAGTATTTT.